This T cell receptor (beta chain) originates from a study of CD8 T cells in Susac syndrome. Study-wide background: There were 5 or 6 sequenced Susac syndrome patients with active disease and 8 or 9 in remission.

In this sample, this clonotype turned up once. Antigen: not known. The authors reverse transcribed about 0.5 to 1 ug RNA with random hexamers. TCRdb fed the immunoSEQ multiplex PCR reads into MiXCR, producing one record per CDR3 protein. The profile shows under 150,000 distinct CDR3 sequences, over 90% of them singletons. TCR beta sequencing was performed on blood CD8+ and CD4+ T cells. FACS enriched CD8+ TEMRA cells, while bulk CD8+ and CD4+ were negatively isolated. Findings and limits, study-wide: Clonal expansion was missing from Susac syndrome CD4+ T cell repertoires.

CDR3 length equals 13 residues. Looked up from germline, CDR1 is SGHNT and CDR2 is YYREEE (reference sequence). Trimming removed 3 bases at V and 5 bases at J, with 9 bases between. The source of this sequence is a human donor with Susac syndrome. The chain carries TRBV5-4 and TRBJ2-1, with D perhaps matching TRBD2 (5 bases). Specimen: CD4+ T cells from PBMCs. Written as DNA, the CDR3 is TGTGCCAGCAGCTCACGAGCGGACAATGAGCAGTTCTTC. Translating it yields CASSSRADNEQFF.